The 7 T cell receptor beta chains below come from one sample, sequenced in a study of T-cell reconstitution after alpha-beta-depleted transplantation in children (dated by TCRdb to about 2016). Per the publication, the treatment or condition label means: allogeneic hematopoietic cell transplantation with graft depleted of TCRalphabeta T cells and CD19 B cells. The library relied on PCR. This sample was sequenced with an Illumina HiSeq 2500. To normalize quantification of the TCRbeta repertoire, the TCR libraries were built with molecular barcoding that relied on unique molecular identifiers. The raw public reads went through TCRdb reprocessing: fastp at Q25, MiXCR clone calling, in-frame beta chains kept. Rows with one shared CDR3 protein collapse into an entry with the most common genes and DNA. The sample table records 330,000 or so distinct CDR3 sequences; 10% of these occur just once. The ten most abundant clones make up around 7.5% of the sample.

The sample was PBMCs, taken before TCRalphabeta/CD19-depleted stem cell transplant. The receptors here all came from a boy under two years old with acute myeloid leukemia, due to receive a stem cell transplant.

This clonotype appeared many times. The CDR3 here is CASSNIKTGLGTDTQYF. The CDR3 region has the DNA TGTGCCAGCAGCAATATTAAAACGGGACTAGGAACAGATACGCAGTATTTT. The chain combines TRBV7-9 with TRBJ2-3, with 8 bases fitting TRBD2. The CDR3 is made up of 17 amino acids. Per the germline V gene, CDR1 is SEHNR and CDR2 is FQNEAQ (reference sequence). V was clipped by 5 bases and J by 3 bases; unmatched bases: 13.

In its sample, this clonotype was seen a few times. The genes are TRBV7-3 and TRBJ2-3, with 10 nucleotides matching TRBD2. CDR3 size: 15 residues. Germline CDR1 reads SGHTA; CDR2 reads FQGTGA. The junction had 3 bases not matched to a gene; V was cut back by 5 bases and J by 1 base. The DNA for the CDR3 is TGTGCCAGCAGCACCAGCGGGGGGGGCACAGATACGCAGTATTTT. It is translated as CASSTSGGGTDTQYF. Full variable domain (rest looked up from reference TRBV7-3 and TRBJ2-3): GAGVSQTPSNKVTEKGKYVELRCDPISGHTALYWYRQSLGQGPEFLIYFQGTGAADDSGLPNDRFFAVRPEGSVSTLKIQRTERGDSAVYLCASSTSGGGTDTQYFGPGTRLTVL.

This clonotype appeared many times. The chain is built from TRBV10-3 and TRBJ1-6, with unresolved D. V was pared by 4 bases and J by 4 bases, with 11 bases between. Germline V CDR1 and CDR2: ENHRY, SYGVKD. The CDR3 has 15 amino acids. The CDR3 bases are TGTGCCATCAGTGGGACGGGGAATTATAATTCACCCCTCCACTTT. Protein sequence: CAISGTGNYNSPLHF.

The table lists this clonotype with many counts. The chain recombines TRBV7-3 with TRBJ2-1; D perhaps matches TRBD1 (6 bases). This CDR3 comprises 15 residues. Trimming removed 4 bases at V and 2 bases at J, with 12 bases between. Germline CDR1 is SGHTA and CDR2 is FQGTGA. This chain's CDR3 is CASSSRQVTYNEQFF. In nucleotides, the CDR3 is TGTGCCAGCAGCTCCCGACAGGTTACCTACAATGAGCAGTTCTTC.

The V call is TRBV4-1, the J call TRBJ2-7, with 7 bases matching TRBD2. CDR1 and CDR2 from the germline V gene are MGHRA and YSYEKL. CDR3 length: 14 residues. The V gene end was trimmed by 3 bases and the J gene end by 2 bases; junction bases not matched to a gene: 4. CDR3 coding DNA: TGCGCCAGCAGCCATCCCGGGGGGACCTACGAGCAGTACTTC. Protein product: CASSHPGGTYEQYF.

In this sample, this clonotype turned up many times. The chain joins TRBV4-3 to TRBJ2-2; D is perhaps TRBD1 or TRBD2 (5 bases each). The CDR3 totals 18 residues. Trimming pared 0 bases from V and 7 bases from J, leaving 21 bases between. The germline gives CDR1 LGHNA, CDR2 YSLEER. The CDR3 region has the DNA TGCGCCAGCAGCCAAGATAGAGGGGCTAGCCAGTTGGGCGGGGAGCTGTTTTTT. This sequence encodes CASSQDRGASQLGGELFF.

In this sample, this clonotype turned up many times. The V call is TRBV18, the J call TRBJ2-3, with a weak D call TRBD2 (6 bases). There are 18 residues in the CDR3. Germline CDR1 and CDR2: KGHSH and LQKENI. The V end lost 0 bases, the J end lost 0 bases, and 16 bases lay between the germline ends. The CDR3 sequence is CASSPPWEEGPSTDTQYF. The CDR3 bases are TGTGCCAGCTCACCACCGTGGGAGGAGGGGCCTAGCACAGATACGCAGTATTTT.